The text below deals with one T cell receptor (beta chain). The source of the sample is a study of T cells in Graves' hyperthyroidism and ophthalmopathy. From germline, CDR1 is SGHRS and CDR2 YFSETQ. V shed 2 bases and J shed 1 base, with 12 bases lying between them. The length of the CDR3 is 15 residues. RNA transcripts provided the source from which TCR beta CDR3 regions were amplified. HTBI primers were used for first-round RT-PCR of the TCR CDR3. Using its own MiXCR run on the multiplex PCR reads, TCRdb lists one record per CDR3 protein. Found here are some 210,000 distinct CDR3 sequences, 17% of them singletons; the top ten hold around 50%.

This TCR came from a man aged 45-65 years with Graves' hyperthyroidism. Material: blood. The J gene is TRBJ2-5, the V gene TRBV5-1; D unclear. The CDR3 here is CASSFGRGAQETQYF. CDR3 nucleotide sequence: TGCGCCAGCAGCTTTGGGCGCGGAGCCCAAGAGACCCAGTACTTC.